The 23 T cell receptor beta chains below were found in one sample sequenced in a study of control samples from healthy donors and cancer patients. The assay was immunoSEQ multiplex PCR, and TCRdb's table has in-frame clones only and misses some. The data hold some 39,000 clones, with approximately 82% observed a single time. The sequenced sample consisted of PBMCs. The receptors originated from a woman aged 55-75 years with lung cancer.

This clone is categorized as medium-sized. This chain's CDR3 is CATSAGAGWDQPQHF. CDR3 DNA sequence: TGTGCCACCTCCGCGGGGGCAGGTTGGGATCAGCCCCAGCATTTT. The chain recombines TRBV10-3 with TRBJ1-5, with TRBD1 as a possible D gene (6 bases). From germline, CDR1 is ENHRY and CDR2 SYGVKD. V was clipped by 10 bases and J by 5 bases, with 21 bases between them. This CDR3 contains 15 residues.

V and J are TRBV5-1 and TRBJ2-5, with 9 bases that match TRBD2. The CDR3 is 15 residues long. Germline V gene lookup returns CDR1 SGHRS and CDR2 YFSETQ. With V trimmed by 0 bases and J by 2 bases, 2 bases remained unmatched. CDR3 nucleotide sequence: TGCGCCAGCAGCTTGGGACTAGCGGAACAAGAGACCCAGTACTTC. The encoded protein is CASSLGLAEQETQYF.

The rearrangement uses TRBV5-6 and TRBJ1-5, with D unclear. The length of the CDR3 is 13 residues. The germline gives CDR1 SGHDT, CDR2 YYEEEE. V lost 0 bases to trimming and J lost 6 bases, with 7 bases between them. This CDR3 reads CASSLVAGQPQHF. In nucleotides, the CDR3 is TGTGCCAGCAGCTTGGTGGCAGGTCAGCCCCAGCATTTT. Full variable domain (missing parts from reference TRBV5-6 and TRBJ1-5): DAGVTQSPTHLIKTRGQQVTLRCSPKSGHDTVSWYQQALGQGPQFIFQYYEEEERQRGNFPDRFSGHQFPNYSSELNVNALLLGDSALYLCASSLVAGQPQHFGDGTRLSIL.

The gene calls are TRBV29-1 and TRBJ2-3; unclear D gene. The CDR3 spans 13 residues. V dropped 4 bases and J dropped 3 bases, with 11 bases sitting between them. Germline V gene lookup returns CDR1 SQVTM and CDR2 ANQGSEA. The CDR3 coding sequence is TGCAGCGTTGGGCCAGCAGAGACAGATACGCAGTATTTT. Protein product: CSVGPAETDTQYF.

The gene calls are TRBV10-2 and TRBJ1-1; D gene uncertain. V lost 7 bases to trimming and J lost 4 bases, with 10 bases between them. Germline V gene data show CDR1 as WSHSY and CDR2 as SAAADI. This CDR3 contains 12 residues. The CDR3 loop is CASIGGGTEAFF. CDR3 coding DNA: TGCGCCAGCATCGGCGGCGGCACTGAAGCTTTCTTT.

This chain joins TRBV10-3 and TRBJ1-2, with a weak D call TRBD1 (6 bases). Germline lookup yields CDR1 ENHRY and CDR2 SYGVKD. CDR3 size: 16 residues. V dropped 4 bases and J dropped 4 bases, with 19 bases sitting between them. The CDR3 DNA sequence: TGTGCCATCAGTGGGGACATAGGGGGAAGGGGCTATGGCTACACCTTC. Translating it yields CAISGDIGGRGYGYTF.

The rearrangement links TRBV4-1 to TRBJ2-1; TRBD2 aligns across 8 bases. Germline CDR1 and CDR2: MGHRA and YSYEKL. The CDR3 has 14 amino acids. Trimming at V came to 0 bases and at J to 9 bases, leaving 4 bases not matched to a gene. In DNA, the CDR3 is TGCGCCAGCAGCCAAGATCGGGAGGGGGGTGAGCAGTTCTTC. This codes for CASSQDREGGEQFF.

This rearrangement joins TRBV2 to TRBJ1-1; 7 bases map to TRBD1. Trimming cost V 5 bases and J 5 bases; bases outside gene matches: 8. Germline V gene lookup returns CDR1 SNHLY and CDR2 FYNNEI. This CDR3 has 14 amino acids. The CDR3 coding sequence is TGTGCCAGCAGTCCTGACAGGGACGGAACTGAAGCTTTCTTT. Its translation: CASSPDRDGTEAFF.

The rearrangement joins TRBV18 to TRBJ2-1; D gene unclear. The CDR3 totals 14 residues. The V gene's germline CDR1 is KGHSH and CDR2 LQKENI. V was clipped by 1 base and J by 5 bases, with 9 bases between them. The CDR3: CASSPRPDNNEQFF. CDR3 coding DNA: TGTGCCAGCTCACCACGACCAGACAACAATGAGCAGTTCTTC.

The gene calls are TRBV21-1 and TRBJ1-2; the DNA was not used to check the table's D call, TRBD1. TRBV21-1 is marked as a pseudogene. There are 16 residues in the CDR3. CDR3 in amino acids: CASSKFQTGPNYGYTF. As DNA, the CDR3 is TGTGCCAGCAGCAAATTTCAGACAGGCCCTAACTATGGCTACACCTTC.

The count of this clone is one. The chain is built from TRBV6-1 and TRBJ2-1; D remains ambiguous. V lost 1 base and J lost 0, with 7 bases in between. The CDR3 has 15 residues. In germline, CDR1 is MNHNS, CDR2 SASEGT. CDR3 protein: CASSEGVVSYNEQFF. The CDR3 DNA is TGTGCCAGCAGTGAAGGTGTAGTCTCCTACAATGAGCAGTTCTTC.

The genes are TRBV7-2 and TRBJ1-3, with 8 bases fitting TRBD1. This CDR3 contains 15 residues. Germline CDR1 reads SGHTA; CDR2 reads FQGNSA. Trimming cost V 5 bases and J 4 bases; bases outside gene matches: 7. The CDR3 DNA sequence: TGTGCCAGCAGCGCTACAGGGGGGAGAGGAAACACCATATATTTT. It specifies CASSATGGRGNTIYF.

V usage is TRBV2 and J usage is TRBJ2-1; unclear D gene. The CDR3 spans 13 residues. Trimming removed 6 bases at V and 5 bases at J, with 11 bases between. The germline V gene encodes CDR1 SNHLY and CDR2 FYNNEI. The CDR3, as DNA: TGTGCCAGCAGCGCCGTTGGGGACAATGAGCAGTTCTTC. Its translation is CASSAVGDNEQFF. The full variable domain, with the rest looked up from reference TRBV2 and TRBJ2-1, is EPEVTQTPSHQVTQMGQEVILRCVPISNHLYFYWYRQILGQKVEFLVSFYNNEISEKSEIFDDQFSVERPDGSNFTLKIRSTKLEDSAMYFCASSAVGDNEQFFGPGTRLTVL.

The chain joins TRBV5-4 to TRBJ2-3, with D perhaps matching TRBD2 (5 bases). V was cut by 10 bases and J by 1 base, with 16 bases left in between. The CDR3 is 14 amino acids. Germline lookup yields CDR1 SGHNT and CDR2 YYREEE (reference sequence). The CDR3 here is CAGDRDPGTDTQYF. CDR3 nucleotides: TGTGCCGGCGACCGGGATCCCGGCACAGATACGCAGTATTTT.

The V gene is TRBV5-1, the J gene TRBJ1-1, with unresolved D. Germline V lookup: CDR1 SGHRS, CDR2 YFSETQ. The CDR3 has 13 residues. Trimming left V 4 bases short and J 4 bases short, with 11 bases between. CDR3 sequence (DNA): TGCGCCAGCAGCCGTATAAGTGGCACTGAAGCTTTCTTT. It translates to CASSRISGTEAFF.

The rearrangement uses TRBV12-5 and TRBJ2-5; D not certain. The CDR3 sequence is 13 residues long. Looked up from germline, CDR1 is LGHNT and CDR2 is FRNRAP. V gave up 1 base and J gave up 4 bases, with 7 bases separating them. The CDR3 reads CASGLEAGETQYF. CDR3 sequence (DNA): TGTGCTAGTGGTTTGGAGGCCGGAGAGACCCAGTACTTC.

In DNA, the CDR3 is TGCGCCAGCAGCTTGGGGGACAGGGCCCACGAGCAGTACTTC. It codes for CASSLGDRAHEQYF. This chain connects TRBV5-1 to TRBJ2-7; 9 nucleotides agree with TRBD1. The CDR3 has 14 amino acids. Losses at the gene ends were 0 bases for V and 5 bases for J; bases not matched to a gene: 3. The germline V gene encodes CDR1 SGHRS and CDR2 YFSETQ. Full variable domain (outside the CDR3, taken from reference TRBV5-1 and TRBJ2-7): KAGVTQTPRYLIKTRGQQVTLSCSPISGHRSVSWYQQTPGQGLQFLFEYFSETQRNKGNFPGRFSGRQFSNSRSEMNVSTLELGDSALYLCASSLGDRAHEQYFGPGTRLTVT.

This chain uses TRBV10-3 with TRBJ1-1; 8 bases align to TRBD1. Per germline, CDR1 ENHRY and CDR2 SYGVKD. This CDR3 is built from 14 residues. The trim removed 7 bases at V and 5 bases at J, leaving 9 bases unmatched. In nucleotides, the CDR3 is TGTGCCATCACACAGGGGGTACGAGGGACTGAAGCTTTCTTT. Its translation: CAITQGVRGTEAFF.

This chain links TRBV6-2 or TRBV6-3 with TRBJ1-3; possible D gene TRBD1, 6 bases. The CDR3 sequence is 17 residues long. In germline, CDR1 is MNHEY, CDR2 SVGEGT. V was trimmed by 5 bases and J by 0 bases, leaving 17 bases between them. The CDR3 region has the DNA TGTGCCAGCAGTGACCCATCGGACAGTCTCTCTGGAAACACCATATATTTT. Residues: CASSDPSDSLSGNTIYF.

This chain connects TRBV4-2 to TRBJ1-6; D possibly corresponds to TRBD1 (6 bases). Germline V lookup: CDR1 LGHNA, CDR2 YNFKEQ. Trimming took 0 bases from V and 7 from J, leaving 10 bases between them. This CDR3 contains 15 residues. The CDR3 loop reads CASSQDLQGNSPLHF. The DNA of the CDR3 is TGTGCCAGCAGCCAAGATCTGCAGGGGAATTCACCCCTCCACTTT.

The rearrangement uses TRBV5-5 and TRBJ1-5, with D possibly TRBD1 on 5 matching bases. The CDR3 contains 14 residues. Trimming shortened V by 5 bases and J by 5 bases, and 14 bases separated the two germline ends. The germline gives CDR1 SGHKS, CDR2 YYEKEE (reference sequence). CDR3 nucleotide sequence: TGTGCCAGCAGTGGAGGGGCTAACTATCAGCCCCAGCATTTT. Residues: CASSGGANYQPQHF.

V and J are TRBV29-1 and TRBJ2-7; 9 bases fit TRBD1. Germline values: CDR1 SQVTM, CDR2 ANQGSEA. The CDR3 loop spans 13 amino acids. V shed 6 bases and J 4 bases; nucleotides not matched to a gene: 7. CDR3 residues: CSVPGQGGYEQYF. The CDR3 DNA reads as TGCAGCGTACCGGGACAGGGAGGATACGAGCAGTACTTC.

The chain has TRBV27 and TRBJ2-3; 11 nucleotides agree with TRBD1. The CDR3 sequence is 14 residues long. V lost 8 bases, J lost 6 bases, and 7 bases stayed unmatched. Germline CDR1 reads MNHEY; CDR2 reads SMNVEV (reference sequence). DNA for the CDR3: TGTGCCAGCGGACCGGGACAGGGGGGTGATACGCAGTATTTT. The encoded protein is CASGPGQGGDTQYF.